A selection of T cell receptor beta chains follows, all from one sample in a study of shared clonotypes between healthy human individuals. TCRdb's copy holds only in-frame clones and misses some; the assay was immunoSEQ multiplex PCR. The sample has 2 million to 2.5 million clones, 93% seen once. The sequenced sample was naive CD4+ T cells from PBMCs. The receptor set was obtained from a man between 18 and 29 years old in good health. Some clones in this sample may be carry-over from other donors' samples. Each CDR3 is given with its conserved first and last residue. The D gene is left open where the match is weak. Part of the rows lack a size; the others show once, few, many or a class for expanded clones.

j_call v_call clone_size d_call cdr3_nt cdr3_aa
TRBJ2-7 TRBV7-8 . . TGTGCCAGCAGCGCCGAATACAGGGCGGCTGACGAGCAGTACTTC CASSAEYRAADEQYF
TRBJ2-3 TRBV7-2 . . TGTGCCAGCAGCGTCCGGGACTGGATTACAGATACGCAGTATTTT CASSVRDWITDTQYF
TRBJ2-1 TRBV29-1 . . TGCAGCGTTGTTTCCGGGAGCTCCTACAATGAGCAGTTCTTC CSVVSGSSYNEQFF
TRBJ2-7 TRBV19 . . TGTGCCAGTAGTATTGCGTTTGGAGCAGGACCGATATCCTACGAGCAGTACTTC CASSIAFGAGPISYEQYF
TRBJ2-5 TRBV5-1 . . TGCGCCAGCAGCTTGGGGGTTTCGATGGAGACCCAGTACTTC CASSLGVSMETQYF
TRBJ2-6 TRBV4-1 . TRBD1 TGCGCCAGCAGCCAAGACGGACAGGGGCATACCTTCTCTGGGGCCAACGTCCTGACTTTC CASSQDGQGHTFSGANVLTF
TRBJ1-1 TRBV27 . . TGTGCCAGCAGTGACGACAGGAGGAACACTGAAGCTTTCTTT CASSDDRRNTEAFF
TRBJ2-1 TRBV10-3 . . TGTGCCATCCGACGTGGGGGTACCTACAATGAGCAGTTCTTC CAIRRGGTYNEQFF
TRBJ2-5 TRBV10-1 . . TGCGCCAGCAGTGAGTCACGGGAGACCCAGTACTTC CASSESRETQYF
TRBJ2-3 TRBV10-2 . . TGCGCCAGCAACACAAGGGCAGATACGCAGTATTTT CASNTRADTQYF
TRBJ1-2 TRBV19 . . TGTGCCAGTAGTAAGGGACCGAGCCGTGAGTATGGCTACACCTTC CASSKGPSREYGYTF
TRBJ2-3 TRBV5-1 once TRBD2 TGCGCCAGCAGCTTGACTAGCGGATACACAGATACGCAGTATTTT CASSLTSGYTDTQYF
TRBJ2-6 TRBV28 . . TGTGCCAGCAGCTCCCTCGGCAGGGCCAGCTCTGGGGCCAACGTCCTGACTTTC CASSSLGRASSGANVLTF
TRBJ2-7 TRBV7-9 . TRBD1 TGTGCCAGCAGCTCGGACAGGGGCCTCCTCTTC CASSSDRGLLF
TRBJ2-1 TRBV6-1 . TRBD1 TGTGCCCACACGACCGGGACAGGGTACAATGAGCAGTTCTTC CAHTTGTGYNEQFF
TRBJ2-3 TRBV4-1 . TRBD2 TGCGCCAGCAGCCAAGATTTTACTAGCGGGAGCACAGATACGCAGTATTTT CASSQDFTSGSTDTQYF
TRBJ2-3 TRBV2 . . TGTGCCAGCAGTACCGAGAGTTCTAGCACAGATACGCAGTATTTT CASSTESSSTDTQYF
TRBJ1-5 TRBV28 once TRBD1 TGTGCCAGTGACAGGGGGCTCAATCAGCCCCAGCATTTT CASDRGLNQPQHF
TRBJ1-4 TRBV29-1 . . TGCAGCGTGGACCTCGGAGGGGAAAAACTGTTTTTT CSVDLGGEKLFF
TRBJ2-7 TRBV28 . . TGTGCCAGCAGTTTTCGTGTCTTCTACGAGCAGTACTTC CASSFRVFYEQYF
TRBJ2-7 TRBV30 . TRBD2 TGTGCCTGGCTACCGGGACTAGCGGGGTACGAGCAGTACTTC CAWLPGLAGYEQYF
TRBJ1-1 TRBV5-1 few . TGCGCCAGTGTCGGGGGCACTGAAGCTTTCTTT CASVGGTEAFF
TRBJ2-1 TRBV27 . . TGTGCCAGCAGGCTGGACAGGAGGGTATCCTCCTACAATGAGCAGTTCTTC CASRLDRRVSSYNEQFF
TRBJ2-4 TRBV29-1 . . TGCAGCGTGGGTACATTCGAGGCAGGAAACATTCAGTACTTC CSVGTFEAGNIQYF
TRBJ1-3 TRBV2 . TRBD1 TGTGCCAGCAGTAACGACAGGGGTAGCGCAAACACCATATATTTT CASSNDRGSANTIYF
TRBJ1-2 TRBV19 . . TGTGCCAGTAGGACCGGGGTAGGTCGCCTAGACTATGGCTACACCTTC CASRTGVGRLDYGYTF
TRBJ2-4 TRBV7-2 . . TGTGCCAGCAGCCTCAAAACAGGTTTACTAGCCAAAAACATTCAGTACTTC CASSLKTGLLAKNIQYF
TRBJ2-1 TRBV6-5 . TRBD2 TGTGCCAGCAGTTACCGGACTAGCGGCCGAAGGGTGCAGTTCTTC CASSYRTSGRRVQFF
TRBJ1-3 TRBV5-1 few . TGCGCCAGCAGCTCCTACAATCAGGGAGACACCATATATTTT CASSSYNQGDTIYF
TRBJ2-5 TRBV27 . . TGTGCCAGCAGCTACCAGGGGGGCGCCCCGGGGACCCAGTACTTC CASSYQGGAPGTQYF